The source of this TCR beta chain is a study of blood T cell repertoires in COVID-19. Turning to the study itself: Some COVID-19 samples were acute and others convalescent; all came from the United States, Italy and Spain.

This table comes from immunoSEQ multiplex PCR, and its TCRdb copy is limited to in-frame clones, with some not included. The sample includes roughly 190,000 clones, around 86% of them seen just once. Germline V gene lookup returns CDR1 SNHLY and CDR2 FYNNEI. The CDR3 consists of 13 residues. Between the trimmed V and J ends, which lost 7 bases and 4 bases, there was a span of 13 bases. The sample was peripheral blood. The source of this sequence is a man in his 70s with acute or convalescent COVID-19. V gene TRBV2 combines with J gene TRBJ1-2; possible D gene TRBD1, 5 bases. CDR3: CASNLGGFYGYTF. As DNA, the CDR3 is TGTGCCAGCAACCTTGGGGGGTTCTATGGCTACACCTTC.